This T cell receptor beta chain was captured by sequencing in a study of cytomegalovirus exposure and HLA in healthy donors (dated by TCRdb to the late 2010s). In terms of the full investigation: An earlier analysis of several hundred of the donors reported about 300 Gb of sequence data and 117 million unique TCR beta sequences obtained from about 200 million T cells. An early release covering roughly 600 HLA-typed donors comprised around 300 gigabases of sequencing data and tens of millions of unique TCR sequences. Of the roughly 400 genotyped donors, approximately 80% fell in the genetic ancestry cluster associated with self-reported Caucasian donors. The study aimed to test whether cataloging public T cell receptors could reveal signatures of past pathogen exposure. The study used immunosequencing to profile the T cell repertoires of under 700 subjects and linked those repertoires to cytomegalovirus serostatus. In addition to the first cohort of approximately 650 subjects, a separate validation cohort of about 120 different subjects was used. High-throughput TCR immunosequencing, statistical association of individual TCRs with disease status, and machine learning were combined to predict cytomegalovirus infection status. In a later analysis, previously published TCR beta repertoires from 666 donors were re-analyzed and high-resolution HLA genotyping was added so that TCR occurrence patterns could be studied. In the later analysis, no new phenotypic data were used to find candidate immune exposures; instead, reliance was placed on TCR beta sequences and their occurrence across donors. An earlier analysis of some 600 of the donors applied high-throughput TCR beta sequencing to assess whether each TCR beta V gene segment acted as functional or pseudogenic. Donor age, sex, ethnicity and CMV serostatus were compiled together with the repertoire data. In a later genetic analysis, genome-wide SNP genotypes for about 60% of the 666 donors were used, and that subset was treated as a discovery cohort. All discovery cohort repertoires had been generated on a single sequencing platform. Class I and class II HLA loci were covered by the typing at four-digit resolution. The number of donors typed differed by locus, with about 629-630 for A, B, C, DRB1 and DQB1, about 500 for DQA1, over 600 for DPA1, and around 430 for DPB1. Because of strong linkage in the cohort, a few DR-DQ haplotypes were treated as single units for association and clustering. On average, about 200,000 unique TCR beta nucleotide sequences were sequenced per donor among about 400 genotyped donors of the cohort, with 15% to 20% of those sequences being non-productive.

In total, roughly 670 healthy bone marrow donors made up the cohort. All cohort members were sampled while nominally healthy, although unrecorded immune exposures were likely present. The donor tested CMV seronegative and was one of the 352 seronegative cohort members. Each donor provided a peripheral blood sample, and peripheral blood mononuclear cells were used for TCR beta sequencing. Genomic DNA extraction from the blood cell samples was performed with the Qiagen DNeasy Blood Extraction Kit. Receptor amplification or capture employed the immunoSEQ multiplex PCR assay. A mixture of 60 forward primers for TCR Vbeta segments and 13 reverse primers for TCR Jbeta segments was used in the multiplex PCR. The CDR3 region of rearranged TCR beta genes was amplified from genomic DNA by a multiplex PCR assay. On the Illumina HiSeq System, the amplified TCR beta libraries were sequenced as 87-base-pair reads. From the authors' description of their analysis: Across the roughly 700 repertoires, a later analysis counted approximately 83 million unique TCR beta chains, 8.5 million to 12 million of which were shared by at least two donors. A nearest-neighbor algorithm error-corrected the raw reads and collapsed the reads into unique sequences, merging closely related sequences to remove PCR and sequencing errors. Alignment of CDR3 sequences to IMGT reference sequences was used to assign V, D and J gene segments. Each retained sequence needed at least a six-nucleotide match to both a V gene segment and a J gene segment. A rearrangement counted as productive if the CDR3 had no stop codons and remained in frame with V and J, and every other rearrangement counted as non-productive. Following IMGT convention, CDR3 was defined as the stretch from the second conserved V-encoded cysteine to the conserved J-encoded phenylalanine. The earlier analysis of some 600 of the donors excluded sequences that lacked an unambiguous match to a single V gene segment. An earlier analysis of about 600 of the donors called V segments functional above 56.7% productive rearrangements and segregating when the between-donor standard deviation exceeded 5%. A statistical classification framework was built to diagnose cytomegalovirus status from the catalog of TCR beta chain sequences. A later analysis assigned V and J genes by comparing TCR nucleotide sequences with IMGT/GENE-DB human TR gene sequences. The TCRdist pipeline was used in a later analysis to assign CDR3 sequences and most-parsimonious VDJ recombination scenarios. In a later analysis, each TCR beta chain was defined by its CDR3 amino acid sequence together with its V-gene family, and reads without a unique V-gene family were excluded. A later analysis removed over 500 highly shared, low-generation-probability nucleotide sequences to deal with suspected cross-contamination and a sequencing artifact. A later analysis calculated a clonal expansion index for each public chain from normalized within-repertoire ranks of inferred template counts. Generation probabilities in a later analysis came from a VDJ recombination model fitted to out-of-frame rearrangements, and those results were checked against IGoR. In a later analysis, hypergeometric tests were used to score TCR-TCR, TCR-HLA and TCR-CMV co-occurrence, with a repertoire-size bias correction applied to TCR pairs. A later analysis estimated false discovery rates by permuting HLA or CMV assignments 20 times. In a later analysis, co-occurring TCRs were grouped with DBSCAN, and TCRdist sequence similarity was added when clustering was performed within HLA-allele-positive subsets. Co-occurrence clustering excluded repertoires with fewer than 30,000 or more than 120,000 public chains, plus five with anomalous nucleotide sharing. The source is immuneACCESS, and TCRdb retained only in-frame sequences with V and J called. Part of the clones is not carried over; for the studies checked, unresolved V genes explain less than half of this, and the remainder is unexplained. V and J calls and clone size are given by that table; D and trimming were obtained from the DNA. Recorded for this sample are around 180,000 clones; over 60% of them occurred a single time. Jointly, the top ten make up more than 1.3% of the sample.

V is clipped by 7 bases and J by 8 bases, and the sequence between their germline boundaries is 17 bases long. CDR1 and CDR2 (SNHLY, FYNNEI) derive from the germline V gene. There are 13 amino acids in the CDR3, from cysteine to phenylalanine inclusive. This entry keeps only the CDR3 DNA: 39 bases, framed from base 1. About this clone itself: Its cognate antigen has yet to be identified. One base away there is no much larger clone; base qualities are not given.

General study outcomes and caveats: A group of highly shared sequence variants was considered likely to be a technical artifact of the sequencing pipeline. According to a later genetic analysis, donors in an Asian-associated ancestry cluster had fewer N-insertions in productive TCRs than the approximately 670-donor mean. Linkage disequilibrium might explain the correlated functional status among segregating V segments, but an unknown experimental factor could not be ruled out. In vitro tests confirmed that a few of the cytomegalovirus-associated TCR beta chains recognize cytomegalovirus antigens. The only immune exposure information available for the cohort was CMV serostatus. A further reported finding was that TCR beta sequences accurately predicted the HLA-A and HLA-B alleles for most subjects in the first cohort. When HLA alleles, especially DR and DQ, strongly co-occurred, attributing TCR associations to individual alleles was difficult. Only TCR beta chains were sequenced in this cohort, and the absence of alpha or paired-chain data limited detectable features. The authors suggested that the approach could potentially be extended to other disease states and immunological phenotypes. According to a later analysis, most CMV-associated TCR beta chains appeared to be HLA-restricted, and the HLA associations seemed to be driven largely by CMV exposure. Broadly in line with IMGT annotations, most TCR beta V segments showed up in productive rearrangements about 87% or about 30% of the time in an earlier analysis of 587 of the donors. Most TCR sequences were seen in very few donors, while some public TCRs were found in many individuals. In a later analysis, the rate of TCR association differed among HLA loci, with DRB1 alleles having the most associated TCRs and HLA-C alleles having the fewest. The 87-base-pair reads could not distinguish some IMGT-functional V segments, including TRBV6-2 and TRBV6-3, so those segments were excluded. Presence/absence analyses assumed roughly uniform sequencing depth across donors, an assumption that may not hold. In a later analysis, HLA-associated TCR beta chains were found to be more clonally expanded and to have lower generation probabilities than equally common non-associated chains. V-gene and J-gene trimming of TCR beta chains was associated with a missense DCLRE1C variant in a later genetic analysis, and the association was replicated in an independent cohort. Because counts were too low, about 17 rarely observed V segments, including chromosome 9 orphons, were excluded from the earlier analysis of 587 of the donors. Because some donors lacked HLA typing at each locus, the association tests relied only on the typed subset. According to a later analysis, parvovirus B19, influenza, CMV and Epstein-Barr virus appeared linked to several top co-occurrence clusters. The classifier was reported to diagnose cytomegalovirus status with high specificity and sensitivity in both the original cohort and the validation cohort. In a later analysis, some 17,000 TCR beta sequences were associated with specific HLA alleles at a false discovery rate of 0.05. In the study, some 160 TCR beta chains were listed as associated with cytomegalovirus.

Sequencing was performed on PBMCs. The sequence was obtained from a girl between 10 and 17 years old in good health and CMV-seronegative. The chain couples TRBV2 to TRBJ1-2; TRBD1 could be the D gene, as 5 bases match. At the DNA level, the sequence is TGTGCCAGCAATTGGGACTCGAATGCGGGCTACACCTTC. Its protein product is CASNWDSNAGYTF.